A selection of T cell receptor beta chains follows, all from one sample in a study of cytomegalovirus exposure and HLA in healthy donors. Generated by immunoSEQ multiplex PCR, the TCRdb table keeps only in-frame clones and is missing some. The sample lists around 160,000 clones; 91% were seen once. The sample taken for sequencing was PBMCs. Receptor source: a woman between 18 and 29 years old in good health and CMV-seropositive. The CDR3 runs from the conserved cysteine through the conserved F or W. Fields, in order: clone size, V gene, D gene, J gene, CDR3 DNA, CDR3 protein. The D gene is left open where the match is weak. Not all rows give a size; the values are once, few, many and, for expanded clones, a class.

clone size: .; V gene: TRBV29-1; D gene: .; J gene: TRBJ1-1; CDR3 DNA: TGCAGCGTTGAGGTCCGGGGGGGTCACACTGAAGCTTTCTTT; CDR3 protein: CSVEVRGGHTEAFF
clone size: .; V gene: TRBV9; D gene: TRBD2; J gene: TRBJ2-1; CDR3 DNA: TGTGCCAGCAGCGTAAAGGGTCTAGCGGGAGCCAGCTTAAATGAGCAGTTCTTC; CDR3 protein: CASSVKGLAGASLNEQFF
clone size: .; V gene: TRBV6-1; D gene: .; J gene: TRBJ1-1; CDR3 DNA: TGTGCCAGCAGTGATGGTTCAGGGGCGAACACTGAAGCTTTCTTT; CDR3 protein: CASSDGSGANTEAFF
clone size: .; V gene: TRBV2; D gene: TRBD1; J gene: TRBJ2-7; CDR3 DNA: TGTGCCAGTACGATCCCCGGGACAGGGGCCTACGAGCAGTACTTC; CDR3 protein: CASTIPGTGAYEQYF
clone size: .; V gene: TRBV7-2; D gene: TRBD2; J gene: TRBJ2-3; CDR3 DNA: TGTGCCAGCAGCTCCAGACTAGCGGGGGATACGCAGTATTTT; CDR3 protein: CASSSRLAGDTQYF
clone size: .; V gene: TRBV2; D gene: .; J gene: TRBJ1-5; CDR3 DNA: TGTGCCAGCAGGTTGGAGGGGTCTAGCAATCAGCCCCAGCATTTT; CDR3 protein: CASRLEGSSNQPQHF
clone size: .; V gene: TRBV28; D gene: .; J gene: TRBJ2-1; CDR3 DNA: TGTGCCAGCAGGGAGGTAGAGAACTACAATGAGCAGTTCTTC; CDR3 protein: CASREVENYNEQFF
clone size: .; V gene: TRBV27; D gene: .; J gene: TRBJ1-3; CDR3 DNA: TGTGCCAGCAGTTTTAGGCGGAGCCAAAGACCGGGCTCTGGAAACACCATATATTTT; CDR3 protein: CASSFRRSQRPGSGNTIYF
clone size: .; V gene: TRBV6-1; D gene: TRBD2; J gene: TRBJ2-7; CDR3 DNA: TGTGCCAGCAGCCTGACTAGCGGGAGCTACGAGCAGTACTTC; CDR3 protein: CASSLTSGSYEQYF
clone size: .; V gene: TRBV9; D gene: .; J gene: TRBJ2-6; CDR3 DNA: TGTGCCAGCAGCGCAACCATGGACACCTCTCTGGAGGCCAACGTCCTGACTTTC; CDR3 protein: CASSATMDTSLEANVLTF
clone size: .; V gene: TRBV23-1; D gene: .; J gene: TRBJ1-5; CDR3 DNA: TGCGCCAGCAGCGCACAGAGCTATAGCAATCAGCCCCAGCATTTT; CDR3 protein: CASSAQSYSNQPQHF
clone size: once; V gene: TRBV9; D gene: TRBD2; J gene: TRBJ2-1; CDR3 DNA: TGTGCCAGCAGCGGGACTAGCGGGAGCTCCTACAATGAGCAGTTCTTC; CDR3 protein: CASSGTSGSSYNEQFF
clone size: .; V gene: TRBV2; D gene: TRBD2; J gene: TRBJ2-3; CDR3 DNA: TGTGCCACCGGACTAGCGGGAGCTCTGGGCACAGATACGCAGTATTTT; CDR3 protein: CATGLAGALGTDTQYF
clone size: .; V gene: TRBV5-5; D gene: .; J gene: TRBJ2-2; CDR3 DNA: TGTGCCAGCAGCACCTTCCCCGCGGGGGCCTCCCCCGGGGAGCTGTTTTTT; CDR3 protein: CASSTFPAGASPGELFF
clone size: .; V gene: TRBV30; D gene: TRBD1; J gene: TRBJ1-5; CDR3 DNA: TGTGCCTGGAGTTCCGGGACAGGGGATCAACAGCCCCAGCATTTT; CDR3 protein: CAWSSGTGDQQPQHF
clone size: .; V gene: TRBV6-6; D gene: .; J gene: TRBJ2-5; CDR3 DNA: TGTGCCAGCAAAGACAGGCAAGAGACCCAGTACTTC; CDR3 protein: CASKDRQETQYF
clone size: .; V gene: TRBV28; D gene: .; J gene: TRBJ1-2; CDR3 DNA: TGTGCCAGCATGGTCAGGGCGTCCGATGGCTACACCTTC; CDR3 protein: CASMVRASDGYTF
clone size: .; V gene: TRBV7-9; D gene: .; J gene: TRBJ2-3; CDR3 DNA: TGTGCCAGCAGCTCGAAAGGCCAGGCCACAGATACGCAGTATTTT; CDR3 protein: CASSSKGQATDTQYF
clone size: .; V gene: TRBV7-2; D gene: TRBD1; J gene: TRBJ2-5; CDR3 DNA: TGTGCCAGCAGCCAAGGGCAGGGGGCACGGGAGACCCAGTACTTC; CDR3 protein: CASSQGQGARETQYF
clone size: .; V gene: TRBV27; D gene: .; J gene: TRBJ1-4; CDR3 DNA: TGTGCCAGCAGTTTTCGGCCAGGAGGTGAAAAACTGTTTTTT; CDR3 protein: CASSFRPGGEKLFF
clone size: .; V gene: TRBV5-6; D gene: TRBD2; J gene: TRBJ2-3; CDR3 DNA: TGTGCCAGCTTACACGGGACTAGCGGGGGTTTGTCCACAGATACGCAGTATTTT; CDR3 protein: CASLHGTSGGLSTDTQYF
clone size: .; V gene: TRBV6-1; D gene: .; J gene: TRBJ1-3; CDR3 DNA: TGTGCCAGCAGTGACTTTGGAAACACCATATATTTT; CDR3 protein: CASSDFGNTIYF
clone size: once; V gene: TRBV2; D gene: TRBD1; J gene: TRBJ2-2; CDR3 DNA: TGTGCCAGCAGTCGACAGGGGGGGAACACCGGGGAGCTGTTTTTT; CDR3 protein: CASSRQGGNTGELFF
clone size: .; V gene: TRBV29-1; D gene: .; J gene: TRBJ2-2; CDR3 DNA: TGCAGCGTTTTCAGGCTTCCCGGGGAGCTGTTTTTT; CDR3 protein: CSVFRLPGELFF
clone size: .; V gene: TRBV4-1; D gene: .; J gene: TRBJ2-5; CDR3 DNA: TGCGCCAGCAGCTCAGGAGCCGGGGAAACCCAGTACTTC; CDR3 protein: CASSSGAGETQYF
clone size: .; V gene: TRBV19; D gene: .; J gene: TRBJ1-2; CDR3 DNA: TGTGCCAGTGGACCAGGGTACCGCTATGGCTACACCTTC; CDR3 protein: CASGPGYRYGYTF